The next 8 T cell receptor beta chains were all read from a single sample in a study of T cell responses to AZD1222 COVID-19 vaccine (dated by TCRdb to 2020 to 2022). Interpreted using the paper, the time point label stands for: baseline before first vaccination. The library was produced with the immunoSEQ multiplex PCR assay. This is the immuneACCESS table as TCRdb keeps it, with only in-frame sequences that have V and J called. A part of the clones is gone; compared with another copy, unresolved V genes explain less than half, and the rest is unexplained. Recorded for this sample are 130,000 or so clones; just over 85% of them occurred a single time. Roughly an eighth of the sample is held by the ten biggest clonotypes. Specimen: peripheral blood, collected on day 0 of AZD1222 vaccination. These receptors were taken from an adult in good health.

The chain recombines TRBV13 with TRBJ2-7, with D unresolved. This CDR3 comprises 15 residues. CDR1 and CDR2 (germline): PRHDT, FYEKMQ (reference sequence). V shed 3 bases and J shed 0 bases, with 12 bases lying between them. The CDR3: CASSFGRTSSYEQYF. The CDR3 nucleotides read TGTGCCAGCAGCTTCGGACGGACCAGCTCCTACGAGCAGTACTTC.

The V and J genes are TRBV3-1 (or the pseudogene TRBV3-2) and TRBJ2-5; D possibly corresponds to TRBD1 (6 bases). Trimming stripped 4 bases from V and 3 bases from J, with 12 bases between. Per germline, CDR1 LGHDT and CDR2 YNNKEL (reference sequence). The CDR3 has 14 residues. CDR3 in DNA: TGTGCCAGCAGCCTCGGACAGTCGAAAGAGACCCAGTACTTC. Residues: CASSLGQSKETQYF.

The rearrangement joins TRBV18 to TRBJ1-2; D is unresolved. CDR3 length: 12 residues. Trimming shortened V by 3 bases and J by 3 bases, and 5 bases separated the two germline ends. Looked up from germline, CDR1 is KGHSH and CDR2 is LQKENI. The CDR3 DNA is TGTGCCAGCTCACCGCGGGACTATGGCTACACCTTC. Protein product: CASSPRDYGYTF.

This clone was counted once. The chain links TRBV25-1 to TRBJ1-1; TRBD1 aligns across 8 bases. This CDR3 is 15 amino acids long. V shed 3 bases and J 4 bases; nucleotides not matched to a gene: 7. The germline gives CDR1 MGHDK, CDR2 SYGVNS. For the CDR3, the DNA is TGTGCCAGCAGTGAGTTGCTAACAGGGGGCACTGAAGCTTTCTTT. This sequence encodes CASSELLTGGTEAFF.

The V gene is TRBV7-2, the J gene TRBJ2-7; D is possibly TRBD1 (5 bases). Germline V CDR1 and CDR2: SGHTA, FQGNSA. This CDR3 comprises 14 residues. Deletions cut 1 base from V and 0 bases from J, with 7 bases between. As DNA, the CDR3 is TGTGCCAGCAGCTTAGTACAGGACTCCTACGAGCAGTACTTC. This translates into CASSLVQDSYEQYF.

The chain is built from TRBV5-1 and TRBJ2-1, with D unclear. Germline V gene lookup returns CDR1 SGHRS and CDR2 YFSETQ. The germline V and J ends were trimmed by 1 base and 0 bases, with 8 bases remaining between them. The CDR3 loop spans 15 amino acids. CDR3 coding DNA: TGCGCCAGCAGCTTGTTTACGGGCTCCTACAATGAGCAGTTCTTC. The encoded protein is CASSLFTGSYNEQFF.

This clone was counted once. The V call is TRBV7-8, the J call TRBJ2-1, with D uncertain. Trimming cost V 1 base and J 2 bases, with 9 bases left between them. Per the germline V gene, CDR1 is SGHVS and CDR2 is FQNEAQ. The CDR3 totals 15 residues. Here the CDR3 DNA reads TGTGCCAGCAGCTTAGACGTCGGAACCTACAATGAGCAGTTCTTC. It translates to CASSLDVGTYNEQFF.

The J gene is TRBJ2-1, the V gene TRBV21-1; the table's D call of TRBD2 was not tested on the DNA. TRBV21-1 is a pseudogene locus. The CDR3 totals 18 residues. CDR3 loop: CASSLICGGKSSYNEQFF. The CDR3 region has the DNA TGTGCCAGCAGCCTCATCTGCGGGGGGAAGAGCTCCTACAATGAGCAGTTCTTC.